One and the same sample provided the 13 T cell receptor beta chains below, sequenced in a study of T cell changes during pregnancy in multiple sclerosis. Libraries were prepared by immunoSEQ multiplex PCR; TCRdb keeps only in-frame clonotypes and omits some of them. In the table there are 55,000 to 80,000 clones, 94% of which are singletons. Material: peripheral blood, obtained in the third trimester of pregnancy. The receptors come from a female donor with multiple sclerosis, enrolled in a pregnancy study.

The chain uses TRBV11-2 and TRBJ2-2; the match to TRBD2 covers 8 bases. The germline CDR1 and CDR2 sequences are SGHAT and FQNNGV. V lost 0 bases to trimming and J lost 13 bases; unmatched junction nucleotides: 4. CDR3 length: 13 amino acids. CDR3 residues: CASSLEPGLALFF. The DNA of the CDR3 is TGTGCCAGCAGCTTAGAGCCCGGACTAGCGCTGTTTTTT. Variable domain in full (rest from reference TRBV11-2 and TRBJ2-2): EAGVAQSPRYKIIEKRQSVAFWCNPISGHATLYWYQQILGQGPKLLIQFQNNGVVDDSQLPKDRFSAERLKGVDSTLKIQPAKLEDSAVYLCASSLEPGLALFFGEGSRLTVL.

The rearrangement joins TRBV7-2 to TRBJ2-1; 10 bases align to TRBD2. Germline CDR1 SGHTA, CDR2 FQGNSA. V lost 6 bases, J lost 4 bases, and 6 bases stayed unmatched. The CDR3 contains 15 residues. CDR3 sequence: CASSPQRGGYNEQFF. The DNA of the CDR3 is TGTGCCAGCAGTCCACAGCGGGGGGGTTACAATGAGCAGTTCTTC.

The J gene is TRBJ1-4, the V gene TRBV5-4; TRBD1 matches 7 bases. The germline gives CDR1 SGHNT, CDR2 YYREEE (reference sequence). J lost 0 bases, V lost 9 bases, and 8 bases had no gene match. CDR3 length: 15 amino acids. CDR3 coding DNA: TGTGCCACCCAGGGGGACCCTGCAACTAATGAAAAACTGTTTTTT. Its protein is CATQGDPATNEKLFF.

The chain carries TRBV7-2 and TRBJ2-7; 9 bases are a match to TRBD1. Germline values: CDR1 SGHTA, CDR2 FQGNSA. The CDR3 length is 15 residues. V shed 3 bases and J 1 base; nucleotides not matched to a gene: 4. This CDR3 is CASSLGQGWSYEQYF. The CDR3 DNA sequence: TGTGCCAGCAGCTTGGGACAGGGCTGGTCCTACGAGCAGTACTTC. The whole variable domain, filled in from reference TRBV7-2 and TRBJ2-7, reads GAGVSQSPSNKVTEKGKDVELRCDPISGHTALYWYRQSLGQGLEFLIYFQGNSAPDKSGLPSDRFSAERTGGSVSTLTIQRTQQEDSAVYLCASSLGQGWSYEQYFGPGTRLTVT.

This chain uses TRBV12-5 with TRBJ1-2; D call uncertain. The CDR3 extends over 14 amino acids. The V end was cut by 4 bases, the J end by 6 bases, with 15 bases between. Germline V gene sequence: CDR1 LGHNT, CDR2 FRNRAP. The CDR3 DNA follows: TGTGCTAGTGGTTCGCCCCCAGTTCGCCATGGCTACACCTTC. Protein: CASGSPPVRHGYTF. Based on the CDR3 plus reference TRBV12-5 and TRBJ1-2, the full variable domain is DARVTQTPRHKVTEMGQEVTMRCQPILGHNTVFWYRQTMMQGLELLAYFRNRAPLDDSGMPKDRFSAEMPDATLATLKIQPSEPRDSAVYFCASGSPPVRHGYTFGSGTRLTVV.

The chain links TRBV29-1 to TRBJ1-1; maybe TRBD1 (6 bases). Trimming shortened V by 7 bases and J by 5 bases, and 11 bases separated the two germline ends. Germline V gene data show CDR1 as SQVTM and CDR2 as ANQGSEA. The CDR3 is made up of 11 amino acids. The CDR3 protein is CSATQGTEAFF. In nucleotides, the CDR3 is TGCAGCGCTACCCAGGGGACTGAAGCTTTCTTT.

The rearrangement joins TRBV7-6 to TRBJ2-2; possibly TRBD1 for D (5 bases). This CDR3 contains 15 residues. Germline V CDR1 and CDR2: SGHVS, FNYEAQ. V lost 2 bases, J lost 2 bases, and 9 bases lay in between. CDR3 amino acids: CASSLRGRNTGELFF. The CDR3 DNA sequence: TGTGCCAGCAGCTTAAGGGGCCGAAACACCGGGGAGCTGTTTTTT.

The genes are TRBV11-2 and TRBJ1-2; no definite D call. The V and J ends lost 3 bases and 5 bases respectively, with 7 bases between them. The CDR3 covers 12 residues. CDR1 is SGHAT and CDR2 is FQNNGV in the germline V gene. CDR3 loop: CASSFQKYGYTF. CDR3 bases: TGTGCCAGCAGCTTTCAGAAGTATGGCTACACCTTC. The entire variable domain, with the rest obtained from reference TRBV11-2 and TRBJ1-2, is as follows: EAGVAQSPRYKIIEKRQSVAFWCNPISGHATLYWYQQILGQGPKLLIQFQNNGVVDDSQLPKDRFSAERLKGVDSTLKIQPAKLEDSAVYLCASSFQKYGYTFGSGTRLTVV.

This rearrangement joins TRBV6-5 to TRBJ1-5, with D unresolved. The CDR3 is made up of 11 amino acids. Trimming cost V 2 bases and J 12 bases, with 8 bases left between them. The germline V gene has CDR1 MNHEY and CDR2 SVGAGI. CDR3 in amino acids: CASSYTEGQHF. CDR3 coding DNA: TGTGCCAGCAGTTACACTGAGGGCCAGCATTTT.

J is TRBJ1-1 and V is TRBV4-3, with 12 positions matching TRBD1. With 3 bases clipped from V and 0 bases from J, the junction kept 2 bases outside the gene matches. This CDR3 has 16 amino acids. CDR1 and CDR2 from the germline V gene are LGHNA and YSLEER. In nucleotides, the CDR3 is TGCGCCAGCAGCCAGGGGACAGGGGGCATGAACACTGAAGCTTTCTTT. It specifies CASSQGTGGMNTEAFF.

V and J are TRBV7-3 and TRBJ2-2, with D possibly TRBD1 on 6 matching bases. There are 14 residues in the CDR3. V was shortened by 4 bases and J by 2 bases, with 8 bases between the two germline ends. Germline loops: CDR1 SGHTA, CDR2 FQGTGA. The CDR3 DNA reads as TGTGCCAGCAGCTCACAGGGTAACACCGGGGAGCTGTTTTTT. As protein: CASSSQGNTGELFF.

The chain employs TRBV5-4 and TRBJ2-5, with 11 bases identical to TRBD2. V shed 0 bases and J 3 bases; nucleotides not matched to a gene: 4. This CDR3 has 16 residues. CDR1 is SGHNT and CDR2 is YYREEE in the germline V gene (reference sequence). The CDR3 bases are TGTGCCAGCAGCTTGGCTAGCGGGGGGCCAGAAGAGACCCAGTACTTC. Its protein is CASSLASGGPEETQYF. The full variable domain, with the rest looked up from reference TRBV5-4 and TRBJ2-5, is ETGVTQSPTHLIKTRGQQVTLRCSSQSGHNTVSWYQQALGQGPQFIFQYYREEENGRGNFPPRFSGLQFPNYSSELNVNALELDDSALYLCASSLASGGPEETQYFGPGTRLLVL.

As DNA, the CDR3 is TGCGCCAGCAGCTTGCTTGTGACAGGAGAGACCCAGTACTTC. Protein product: CASSLLVTGETQYF. The chain joins TRBV5-1 to TRBJ2-5; tentatively, D is TRBD1 (6 bases). The V and J ends lost 1 base and 4 bases respectively, with 11 bases between them. Germline V lookup: CDR1 SGHRS, CDR2 YFSETQ. The CDR3 consists of 14 residues.